The 18 T cell receptor beta chains presented below share a single source sample, sequenced in a study of blood T cell repertoires in COVID-19. Assay used: immunoSEQ multiplex PCR; TCRdb lists only in-frame clones, some missing. The sample records about 120,000 clones, over 75% being singletons. The sequenced sample was peripheral blood. Source of these receptors: a man in his fifties or sixties with acute or convalescent COVID-19.

The J gene is TRBJ2-1, the V gene TRBV28; no clear D gene. Germline-derived CDR1 and CDR2 are MDHEN and SYDVKM. The V end was cut by 7 bases, the J end by 8 bases, with 21 bases between. The CDR3 has 15 amino acids. The CDR3 DNA is TGTGCCAGCACCCCTCTCGGATTTCCCGCGGATGAGCAGTTCTTC. The encoded protein is CASTPLGFPADEQFF.

J is TRBJ2-5 and V is TRBV4-2; TRBD2 matches 7 bases. This CDR3 comprises 15 residues. Trimming removed 4 bases from V and 3 bases from J; junction bases left unmatched: 8. Germline lookup yields CDR1 LGHNA and CDR2 YNFKEQ. Here the CDR3 DNA reads TGTGCCAGCAGCCTCCTAGCGGAAAAAAAAGAGACCCAGTACTTC. This codes for CASSLLAEKKETQYF.

The chain has TRBV16 and TRBJ1-5; 8 nucleotides match TRBD1. V lost 4 bases to trimming and J lost 6 bases; unmatched junction nucleotides: 8. CDR3 length: 15 amino acids. Germline CDR1 is KGHSY and CDR2 is FQNENV. This chain's CDR3 is CASSPRQGFAQPQHF. In nucleotides, the CDR3 is TGTGCCAGCAGCCCCCGACAGGGGTTCGCTCAGCCCCAGCATTTT.

The chain carries TRBV7-2 and TRBJ2-7, with a weak D call TRBD2 (5 bases). Trimming stripped 3 bases from V and 7 bases from J, with 13 bases between. The CDR3 runs 13 residues. Per the germline V gene, CDR1 is SGHTA and CDR2 is FQGNSA. The CDR3 sequence is CASSFAHGGEQYF. Written as DNA, the CDR3 is TGTGCCAGCAGCTTCGCCCACGGAGGAGAGCAGTACTTC.

This chain links TRBV14 with TRBJ2-7; TRBD1 matches 10 bases. The CDR3 is 14 amino acids. V gave up 6 bases and J gave up 2 bases; unmatched junction bases: 4. From germline, CDR1 is SGHDN and CDR2 FVKESK. The CDR3 spells CASSYGQGAYEQYF. In DNA, the CDR3 is TGTGCCAGCAGTTATGGACAGGGGGCCTACGAGCAGTACTTC.

This clone was observed a single time. This rearrangement joins TRBV11-2 to TRBJ2-7, with D maybe TRBD1 (6 bases). V lost 5 bases to trimming and J lost 2 bases, with 10 bases between them. Germline-derived CDR1 and CDR2 are SGHAT and FQNNGV. The CDR3 is 13 residues long. For the CDR3, the DNA is TGTGCCAGCAGCCGGGACAACGCCTACGAGCAGTACTTC. Its protein product is CASSRDNAYEQYF.

The chain uses TRBV2 and TRBJ2-3; 10 bases match TRBD2. Germline lookup yields CDR1 SNHLY and CDR2 FYNNEI. The CDR3 sequence is 16 residues long. Germline trimming cut 3 bases from V and 6 bases from J; bases unmatched to any gene: 9. CDR3 loop: CASSDSGLAGADTQYF. CDR3 sequence (DNA): TGTGCCAGCAGTGATTCTGGCCTAGCGGGAGCTGATACGCAGTATTTT.

The rearrangement joins TRBV3-1 (or the pseudogene TRBV3-2) to TRBJ1-1; D uncertain. This CDR3 region has 16 residues. Per germline, CDR1 LGHDT and CDR2 YNNKEL (reference sequence). Trimming removed 2 bases from V and 6 bases from J, with 19 bases in between. The CDR3 coding sequence is TGTGCCAGCAGCCAACTCCCACGTGAAGGAGTCTCTGAAGCTTTCTTT. Translating it yields CASSQLPREGVSEAFF.

This clone was seen only once. The rearrangement joins TRBV4-1 to TRBJ2-7, with 12 bases identical to TRBD1. The germline gives CDR1 MGHRA, CDR2 YSYEKL. CDR3 length equals 15 residues. V was pared by 3 bases and J by 4 bases, with 4 bases of the junction left unmatched. The CDR3: CASSQGGQGAYEQYF. The CDR3 DNA sequence: TGCGCCAGCAGCCAGGGGGGACAGGGGGCGTACGAGCAGTACTTC.

This rearrangement joins TRBV27 to TRBJ2-7, with D hard to call. Trimming pared 3 bases from V and 3 bases from J, leaving 15 bases between. This CDR3 contains 15 residues. CDR1 is MNHEY and CDR2 is SMNVEV in the germline V gene (reference sequence). CDR3 nucleotides: TGTGCCAGCAGTTTGGAGCCCTCCCGTTTCTACGAGCAGTACTTC. Amino acid sequence: CASSLEPSRFYEQYF.

The rearrangement uses TRBV19 and TRBJ2-1; D possibly corresponds to TRBD1 (7 bases). This CDR3 spans 13 amino acids. With 8 bases removed from V and 6 bases from J, the gap between germline ends came to 14 bases. Germline CDR1 is LNHDA and CDR2 is SQIVND (reference sequence). CDR3 coding DNA: TGTGCCAGTGGGAGGCAGGGGGGCAATGAGCAGTTCTTC. Protein product: CASGRQGGNEQFF. The complete variable domain, with remaining parts taken from reference TRBV19 and TRBJ2-1, reads DGGITQSPKYLFRKEGQNVTLSCEQNLNHDAMYWYRQDPGQGLRLIYYSQIVNDFQKGDIAEGYSVSREKKESFPLTVTSAQKNPTAFYLCASGRQGGNEQFFGPGTRLTVL.

V and J are TRBV27 and TRBJ2-7; a weak D match, TRBD1 (5 bases). This CDR3 is built from 12 residues. Trimming cost V 3 bases and J 7 bases, with 10 bases left between them. Germline lookup yields CDR1 MNHEY and CDR2 SMNVEV (reference sequence). CDR3 amino acids: CASSFSGAEQYF. The CDR3 bases are TGTGCCAGCAGTTTTTCTGGGGCGGAGCAGTACTTC.

This chain uses TRBV6-6 with TRBJ2-7; D perhaps matches TRBD2 (6 bases). This CDR3 is 17 amino acids long. Trimming removed 5 bases at V and 0 bases at J, with 20 bases between. Germline CDR1 reads MNHNY; CDR2 reads SVGAGI (reference sequence). The CDR3 spells CASSRSAQRGSSYEQYF. DNA of the CDR3: TGTGCCAGCAGTCGATCAGCCCAACGGGGGAGCTCCTACGAGCAGTACTTC.

V gene TRBV24-1 combines with J gene TRBJ2-7; 8 bases agree with TRBD1. The CDR3 loop spans 15 amino acids. Germline trimming cut 2 bases from V and 6 bases from J; bases unmatched to any gene: 8. From germline, CDR1 is KGHDR and CDR2 SFDVKD. DNA for the CDR3: TGTGCCACCAGTGATTCCCGAAGGACAGGGCGCGAGCAGTACTTC. This sequence encodes CATSDSRRTGREQYF.

V and J are TRBV25-1 and TRBJ2-7, with D perhaps TRBD2 (6 bases). CDR3 length equals 14 residues. Germline-derived CDR1 and CDR2 are MGHDK and SYGVNS. V gave up 6 bases and J gave up 1 base, with 13 bases separating them. CDR3 in amino acids: CASRRAGRSYEQYF. Written as DNA, the CDR3 is TGTGCCAGCAGGCGGGCGGGAAGGTCCTACGAGCAGTACTTC.

This clone occurred once. The chain couples TRBV5-1 to TRBJ1-5, with D maybe TRBD1 (5 bases). This CDR3 is 14 amino acids long. Germline V gene lookup returns CDR1 SGHRS and CDR2 YFSETQ. Trimming cost V 0 bases and J 7 bases, with 11 bases left between them. The CDR3 DNA reads TGCGCCAGCAGCTTGGAGGGGCCCACCCAGCCCCAGCATTTT. Amino acids: CASSLEGPTQPQHF.

The V call is TRBV12-5, the J call TRBJ2-7; 7 bases are a match to TRBD1. V gave up 2 bases and J gave up 2 bases; unmatched junction bases: 3. This CDR3 contains 14 residues. CDR1 is LGHNT, CDR2 FRNRAP, per germline. The CDR3 here is CASGLRGQPYEQYF. DNA of the CDR3: TGTGCTAGTGGTTTGAGGGGACAGCCCTACGAGCAGTACTTC.

J is TRBJ2-7 and V is TRBV5-1; TRBD1 is a possible D gene (6 bases). The CDR3 consists of 15 residues. CDR1 and CDR2 (germline): SGHRS, YFSETQ. V lost 0 bases to trimming and J lost 3 bases, with 13 bases between them. CDR3 in amino acids: CASSLGWDKFYEQYF. The CDR3 nucleotides read TGCGCCAGCAGCTTGGGGTGGGACAAGTTCTACGAGCAGTACTTC.